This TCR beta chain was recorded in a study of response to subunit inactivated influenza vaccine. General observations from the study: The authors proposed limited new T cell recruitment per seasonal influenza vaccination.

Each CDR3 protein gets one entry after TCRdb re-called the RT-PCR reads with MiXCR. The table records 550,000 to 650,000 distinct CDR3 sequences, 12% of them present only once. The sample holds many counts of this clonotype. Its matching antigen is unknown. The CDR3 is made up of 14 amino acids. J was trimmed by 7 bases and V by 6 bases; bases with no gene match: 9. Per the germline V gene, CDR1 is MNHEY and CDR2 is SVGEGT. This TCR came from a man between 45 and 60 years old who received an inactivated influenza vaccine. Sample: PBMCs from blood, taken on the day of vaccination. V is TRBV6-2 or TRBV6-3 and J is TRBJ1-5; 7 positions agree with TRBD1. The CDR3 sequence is CASRQTGNGQPQHF. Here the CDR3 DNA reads TGTGCCAGCAGGCAGACAGGGAATGGACAGCCCCAGCATTTT.